This T cell receptor beta chain was recorded in a study of shared clonotypes between healthy human individuals. The length of the CDR3 is 14 residues. V was cut by 6 bases and J by 3 bases, with 15 bases left in between. Germline lookup yields CDR1 LNHDA and CDR2 SQIVND (reference sequence). The data were produced by immunoSEQ multiplex PCR, yet TCRdb's version contains in-frame clones alone and is incomplete. The sample lists over a million clones, about 98% seen once, with approximately 0.44% in the top ten. The gene calls are TRBV19 and TRBJ2-7; D is possibly TRBD2 (5 bases). The specimen was naive CD4+ T cells sorted from blood. Subset denoted: CD45RA+ positively selected. The origin of this receptor is a man under 40 in good health. CDR3 DNA: TGTGCCAGTAGCAACCCATTCCGGGGCTACGAGCAGTACTTC. This sequence encodes CASSNPFRGYEQYF. The full variable domain, its missing parts supplied by reference TRBV19 and TRBJ2-7, is DGGITQSPKYLFRKEGQNVTLSCEQNLNHDAMYWYRQDPGQGLRLIYYSQIVNDFQKGDIAEGYSVSREKKESFPLTVTSAQKNPTAFYLCASSNPFRGYEQYFGPGTRLTVT.